This passage covers 10 T cell receptor beta chains from one sample sequenced in a study of T-cell memory formation after mild COVID-19. TCRdb redid the calling of the 5' RACE reads with MiXCR, one entry per CDR3 protein. The sample consists of around 340,000 distinct CDR3 sequences, 13% of them appearing once. The sequencing input was PBMCs or a T cell subset sorted from them (not recorded which). The receptors derive from a man aged 18-30 years who had mild COVID-19 (a few samples of this study predate the infection). Cell type and time point are not known.

This clonotype was counted ten times or more. The chain employs TRBV5-1 and TRBJ2-2, with a tentative D call TRBD1 (6 bases). Per germline, CDR1 SGHRS and CDR2 YFSETQ. V was cut by 0 bases and J by 6 bases, with 6 bases left in between. The CDR3 length is 13 residues. CDR3 DNA: TGCGCCAGCAGCTTGGACAGGGCCGGGGAGCTGTTTTTT. Translation: CASSLDRAGELFF.

V gene TRBV6-2 or TRBV6-3 combines with J gene TRBJ2-1; 10 bases are a match to TRBD2. The germline CDR1 and CDR2 sequences are MNHEY and SVGEGT. The CDR3 is 20 amino acids. The junction had 13 bases not matched to a gene; V was cut back by 2 bases and J by 0 bases. CDR3: CASSYRLRTSGESSYNEQFF. For the CDR3, the DNA is TGTGCCAGCAGTTACAGGCTCCGGACTAGCGGAGAAAGCTCCTACAATGAGCAGTTCTTC.

In the case of this clonotype: A single base separates this from a much larger clone, so it may be a read error. This chain joins TRBV5-1 and TRBJ1-6; the match to TRBD1 covers 7 bases. Trimming took 3 bases from V and 0 from J; bases not matched to a gene: 0. Germline V gene lookup returns CDR1 SGHRS and CDR2 YFSETQ. The length of the CDR3 is 15 residues. CDR3 amino acids: CASSSGGSYNSPLHF. DNA of the CDR3: TGCGCCAGCAGCTCAGGGGGCTCCTATAATTCACCCCTCCACTTT.

This clonotype was seen only a few times. The V and J genes are TRBV12-3 or TRBV12-4 and TRBJ2-5; 12 bases align to TRBD2. The CDR3 has 14 amino acids. Losses at the gene ends were 8 bases for V and 4 bases for J; bases not matched to a gene: 5. The CDR3 DNA is TGTGCCAGCGGCCGACTAGCGGGGGTAGAGACCCAGTACTTC. Translation: CASGRLAGVETQYF.

The table lists this clonotype with a few counts. DNA for the CDR3: TGTGCCAGCAGAGTAGCGGGGGGTTCCTTCTCCTACAATGAGCAGTTCTTC. Amino acid sequence: CASRVAGGSFSYNEQFF. The rearrangement uses TRBV7-2 and TRBJ2-1; 10 nucleotides line up with TRBD2. Germline CDR1 SGHTA, CDR2 FQGNSA. There are 17 residues in the CDR3. V lost 6 bases, J lost 0 bases, and 8 bases stayed unmatched. Looking up the rest from reference TRBV7-2 and TRBJ2-1 gives the full variable domain: GAGVSQSPSNKVTEKGKDVELRCDPISGHTALYWYRQSLGQGLEFLIYFQGNSAPDKSGLPSDRFSAERTGGSVSTLTIQRTQQEDSAVYLCASRVAGGSFSYNEQFFGPGTRLTVL.

The chain links TRBV6-6 to TRBJ1-2, with TRBD1 identical over 11 bases. J gave up 4 bases and V 0 bases, and 1 base lay outside the gene matches. Germline V gives CDR1 MNHNY, CDR2 SVGAGI (reference sequence). The CDR3 has 15 amino acids. The CDR3 spells CASSYSGQGVYGYTF. Written as DNA, the CDR3 is TGTGCCAGCAGTTACTCGGGACAGGGGGTCTATGGCTACACCTTC.

This chain joins TRBV28 and TRBJ1-5; no firm D call. The CDR3 is 13 residues long. Trimming left V 5 bases short and J 9 bases short, with 14 bases between. Looked up from germline, CDR1 is MDHEN and CDR2 is SYDVKM. CDR3 amino acids: CASSLTTSSPQHF. Here the CDR3 DNA reads TGTGCCAGCAGTCTCACGACCTCCTCGCCCCAGCATTTT.

This clonotype was observed a handful of times. The V call is TRBV5-1, the J call TRBJ2-3; 8 positions match TRBD1. Germline V lookup: CDR1 SGHRS, CDR2 YFSETQ. V lost 5 bases, J lost 2 bases, and 7 bases stayed unmatched. There are 15 residues in the CDR3. The DNA of the CDR3 is TGCGCCAGCAGAGCAGGGGGCACCTCCACAGATACGCAGTATTTT. It yields the protein CASRAGGTSTDTQYF.

The J gene is TRBJ1-4, the V gene TRBV2; maybe TRBD1 (5 bases). The V gene's germline CDR1 is SNHLY and CDR2 FYNNEI. There are 14 residues in the CDR3. Deletions cut 2 bases from V and 6 bases from J, with 10 bases between. The CDR3 loop is CASSELQEYEKLFF. CDR3 DNA sequence: TGTGCCAGCAGTGAACTACAGGAATATGAAAAACTGTTTTTT.

The gene calls are TRBV6-5 and TRBJ1-5; D is ambiguous. The germline V and J ends were trimmed by 6 bases and 0 bases, with 9 bases remaining between them. There are 14 residues in the CDR3. Looked up from germline, CDR1 is MNHEY and CDR2 is SVGAGI. The CDR3 reads CASSRTVSNQPQHF. Here the CDR3 DNA reads TGTGCCAGCAGCCGAACGGTTAGCAATCAGCCCCAGCATTTT.